This TCR beta chain was captured in a study of cytomegalovirus exposure and HLA in healthy donors. Findings and caveats of the study: Analyzed later, association rates of TCRs varied across HLA loci, with DRB1 most and HLA-C fewest. Overall, some 160 TCR beta chains were annotated as cytomegalovirus-associated. For most TCR beta V segments, an earlier analysis put the productive rate at about 87% or about 30% of the time.

Comments on this clone: Its antigen remains unknown.

Nominally healthy donors provided the samples, though records likely missed some immune exposures. The PCR used 60 Vbeta and 13 Jbeta primers. Using immunoSEQ multiplex PCR, the repertoire was profiled, and TCRdb retains in-frame clones only, with some absent. The table shows 150,000 to 200,000 clones, with about 72% occurring only once. Sequences were obtained from PBMCs. This clonotype was sampled from a human donor in good health.

The CDR3: CASSLGLTYEQYF. DNA for the CDR3: TGTGCCAGCAGCTTGGGGCTTACCTACGAGCAGTACTTC. The chain links TRBV5-4 to TRBJ2-7; D uncertain. With 0 bases removed from V and 2 bases from J, the gap between germline ends came to 6 bases. CDR1 and CDR2 from the germline V gene are SGHNT and YYREEE (reference sequence). This CDR3 is built from 13 residues.